The source of this T cell receptor beta chain is a study of cytomegalovirus exposure and HLA in healthy donors. Study overall: In an early release, HLA-typed donors contributed some 80 million unique TCR sequences. Genotyping showed roughly 76% of a few hundred donors falling in the Caucasian-associated ancestry cluster.

A multiplex PCR was run with 60 Vbeta primers and 13 Jbeta primers. The method was immunoSEQ multiplex PCR; TCRdb's version includes in-frame clones alone and lacks a portion of them. Of roughly 240,000 clones listed, about 88% are singletons. With regard to this clone: What it binds is not known.

General study findings and limits: A later analysis by the authors found several of the most significant clusters apparently linked to common viral pathogens. What TCR beta sequences reportedly achieved was accurate prediction of HLA-A and HLA-B alleles in most subjects.

Germline CDR1 is KGHSH and CDR2 is LQKENI. The ends lost 3 bases at V and 10 bases at J; junction bases unmatched: 14. CDR3 size: 16 residues. Sequenced material: PBMCs. The clonotype was recovered from a girl aged 2 to 9 in good health and CMV-seronegative. The chain has TRBV18 and TRBJ1-4; TRBD1 matches at 7 bases. CDR3 region: CASSPVLQGIEGKLFF. The DNA for the CDR3 is TGTGCCAGCTCACCCGTTTTACAGGGGATTGAGGGAAAACTGTTTTTT.